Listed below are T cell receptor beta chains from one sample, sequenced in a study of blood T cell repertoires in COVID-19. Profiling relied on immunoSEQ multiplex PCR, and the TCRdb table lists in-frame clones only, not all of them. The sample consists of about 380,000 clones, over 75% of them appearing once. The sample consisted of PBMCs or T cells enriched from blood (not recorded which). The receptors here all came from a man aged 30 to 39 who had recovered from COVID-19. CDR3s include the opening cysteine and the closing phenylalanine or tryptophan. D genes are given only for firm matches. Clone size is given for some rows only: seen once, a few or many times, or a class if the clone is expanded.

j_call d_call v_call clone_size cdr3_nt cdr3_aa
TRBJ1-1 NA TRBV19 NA TGTGCCAGTAGTATACAGGGTTTTAAGACTGAAGCTTTCTTT CASSIQGFKTEAFF
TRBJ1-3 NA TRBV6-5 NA TGTGCCAGCAGTCACGGTGTCTCTGGAAACACCATATATTTT CASSHGVSGNTIYF
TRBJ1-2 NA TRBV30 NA TGTGCCTTGAAAAAGGTTTTAGCATATGGCTACACCTTC CALKKVLAYGYTF
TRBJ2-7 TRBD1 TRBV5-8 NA TGTGCCAGCAGCCCCATGAGATCCGGGACAGGGTCCTACGAGCAGTACTTC CASSPMRSGTGSYEQYF
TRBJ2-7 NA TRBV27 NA TGTGCCAGCAGTTACTCGAGCTCCTACGAGCAGTACTTC CASSYSSSYEQYF
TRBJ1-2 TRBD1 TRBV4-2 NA TGTGCCAGCAGCTCCCGGGACAGTGCTAACTATGGCTACACCTTC CASSSRDSANYGYTF
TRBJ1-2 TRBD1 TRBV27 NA TGTGCCAGCAGTACTCTCGGACAGGGGGTCGGCTATGGCTACACCTTC CASSTLGQGVGYGYTF
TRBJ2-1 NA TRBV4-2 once TGTGCCAGCAGCCAAGGACAGCCTTACAATGAGCAGTTCTTC CASSQGQPYNEQFF
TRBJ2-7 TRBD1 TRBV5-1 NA TGCGCCAGCAGCTTGGGAGGGGGCCGCTCCTACGAGCAGTACTTC CASSLGGGRSYEQYF
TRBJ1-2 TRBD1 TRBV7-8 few TGTGCCAGCAGCTTGGGGACAGGGAATGGCTACACCTTC CASSLGTGNGYTF
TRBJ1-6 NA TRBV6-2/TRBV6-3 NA TGTGCCAGCAGCCAAGAGAGCTCCTATAATTCACCCCTCCACTTT CASSQESSYNSPLHF
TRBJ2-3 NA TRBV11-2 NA TGTGCCAGCAGCTTAAGTCGGACTTCGGCGCAGTATTTT CASSLSRTSAQYF
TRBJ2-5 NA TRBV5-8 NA TGTGCCAGCAGCTTGGGCAGGTTCCAAGAGACCCAGTACTTC CASSLGRFQETQYF
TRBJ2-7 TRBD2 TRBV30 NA TGTGCCTGGAGGGGAGGGGTCGACCACGAGCAGTACTTC CAWRGGVDHEQYF
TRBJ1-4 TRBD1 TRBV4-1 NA TGCGCCAGCAGCCAAGGAGGGGGACAGGCGGATGAAAAACTGTTTTTT CASSQGGGQADEKLFF
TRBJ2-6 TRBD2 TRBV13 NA TGTGCCAGCAGCTCTAGACTAGCGGGGGGCCACTTCCTCTCTGGGGCCAACGTCCTGACTTTC CASSSRLAGGHFLSGANVLTF
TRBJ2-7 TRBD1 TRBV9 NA TGTGCCAGCAGCGCCTCCCGGACAGGGAGCTCCTACGAGCAGTACTTC CASSASRTGSSYEQYF
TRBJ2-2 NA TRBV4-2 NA TGTGCCAGCACCTTCTCTAGCGTCGGCCCCGGGGAGCTGTTTTTT CASTFSSVGPGELFF
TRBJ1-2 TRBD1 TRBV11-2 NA TGTGCCAGCAGCCCACAGGGGGCCTATGGCTACACCTTC CASSPQGAYGYTF
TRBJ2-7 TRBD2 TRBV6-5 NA TGTGCCAGCACCCGGCGGGGGGGTAACGAGCAGTACTTC CASTRRGGNEQYF
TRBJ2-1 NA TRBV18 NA TGTGCCAGCTCACCCCCGCCAGGGGCCAATGAGCAGTTCTTC CASSPPPGANEQFF
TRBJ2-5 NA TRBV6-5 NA TGTGCCAGCAGTTCTCAATTCGGGTTGCGAGAGACCCAGTACTTC CASSSQFGLRETQYF
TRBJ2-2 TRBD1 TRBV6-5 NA TGTGCCAGCAGTACCGGGACAGGGAACACCGGGGAGCTGTTTTTT CASSTGTGNTGELFF
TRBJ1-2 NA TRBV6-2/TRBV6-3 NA TGTGCCAGCAGCCAGGGGAAGGCCACCTTC CASSQGKATF
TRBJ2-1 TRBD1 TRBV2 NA TGTGCCAGCAGCGCACAGGGGGCTGGTAATGAGCAGTTCTTC CASSAQGAGNEQFF
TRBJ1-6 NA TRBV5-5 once TGTGCCAGCAGCCTGGAACCGGGACTACGGCTGTCACCCCTCCACTTT CASSLEPGLRLSPLHF
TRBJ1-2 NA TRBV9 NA TGTGCCAGCAGCCGGGACTTTCAGGGCTATGGCTACACCTTC CASSRDFQGYGYTF
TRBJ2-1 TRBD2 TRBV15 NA TGTGCCACCAGCAGAGATCCACTAGCGGGTCTGAGCTCCTACAATGAGCAGTTCTTC CATSRDPLAGLSSYNEQFF
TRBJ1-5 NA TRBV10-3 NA TGTGCCATCCATTCCAATAGCAATCAGCCCCAGCATTTT CAIHSNSNQPQHF
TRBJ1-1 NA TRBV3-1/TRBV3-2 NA TGTGCCAGCAAGTTGGCCGGGAGTAGTACGGACACTGAAGCTTTCTTT CASKLAGSSTDTEAFF
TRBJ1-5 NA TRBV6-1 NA TGTGCCAGCAGTGAAGGTCAGGGCAGCAATCAGCCCCAGCATTTT CASSEGQGSNQPQHF
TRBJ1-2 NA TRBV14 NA TGTGCCAGCAGCCGCGATACAGGGTTCTATGGCTACACCTTC CASSRDTGFYGYTF
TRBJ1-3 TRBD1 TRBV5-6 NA TGTGCCAGCAGCACACCTATTGGACAGGGAGCTGGAAACACCATATATTTT CASSTPIGQGAGNTIYF
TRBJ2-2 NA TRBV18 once TGTGCCAGCTCTCAGGGGAACACCGGGGAGCTGTTTTTT CASSQGNTGELFF
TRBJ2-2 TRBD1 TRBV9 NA TGTGCCAGCAGCTCATACCGGGACAGCCGTACCGGGGAGCTGTTTTTT CASSSYRDSRTGELFF
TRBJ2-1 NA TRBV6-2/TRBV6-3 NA TGTGCCAGCAGCCAGGGACAACTTGGTGTGGATGAGCAGTTCTTC CASSQGQLGVDEQFF
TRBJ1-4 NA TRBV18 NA TGTGCCAGCTCACCACCCGCGGGGGCAGGTGAAAAACTGTTTTTT CASSPPAGAGEKLFF
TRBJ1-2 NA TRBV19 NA TGTGCCAGTAGTCCATCGGTATATGGCTACACCTTC CASSPSVYGYTF
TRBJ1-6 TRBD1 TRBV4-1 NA TGCGCCAGCAGCCAAGCCCCGGGACAGGGGAGTTCACCCCTCCACTTT CASSQAPGQGSSPLHF
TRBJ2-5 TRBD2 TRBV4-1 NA TGCGCCAGCAGCCAAGGGGGCCGGGGGGGACAAGAGACCCAGTACTTC CASSQGGRGGQETQYF
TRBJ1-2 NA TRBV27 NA TGTGCCAGCAGGGGAGTGGACCCCGGGGGCTACACCTTC CASRGVDPGGYTF
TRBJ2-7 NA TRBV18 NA TGTGCCAGCTCATCGGACAGAAGCTCCTACGAGCAGTACTTC CASSSDRSSYEQYF
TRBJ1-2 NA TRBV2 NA TGTGCCAGCAGTGAATCCTCCAGGGGAGCCACCTATGGCTACACCTTC CASSESSRGATYGYTF
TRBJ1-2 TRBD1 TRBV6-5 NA TGTGCCAGCCGTCTTTTAGGACAGGGGGCGAGTGGCTACACCTTC CASRLLGQGASGYTF
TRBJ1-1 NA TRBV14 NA TGTGCCAGCAGCCTCGCTGGGGAGGGTAGGACTGAAGCTTTCTTT CASSLAGEGRTEAFF
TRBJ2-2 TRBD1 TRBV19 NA TGTGCCAGTAGGAAACGGACAGGGTTGAACACCGGGGAGCTGTTTTTT CASRKRTGLNTGELFF
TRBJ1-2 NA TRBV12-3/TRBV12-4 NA TGTGCCAGCAGTTTAATAGGGACTTATGGCTACACCTTC CASSLIGTYGYTF
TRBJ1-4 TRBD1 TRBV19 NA TGTGCCAGTAGAGCTGGCAGGGGGAATGAAAAACTGTTTTTT CASRAGRGNEKLFF
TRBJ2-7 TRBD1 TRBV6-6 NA TGTGCCAGCAGCAACCCGGGGACAGGGAATTACGAGCAGTACTTC CASSNPGTGNYEQYF
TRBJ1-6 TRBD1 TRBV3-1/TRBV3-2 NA TGTGCCAGCAGAAATACGACAGGGTATTCTTTTCGGTCACCCCTCCACTTT CASRNTTGYSFRSPLHF
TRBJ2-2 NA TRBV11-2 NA TGTGCCAGCAGCAGACAGGAACTCGTGGAGCTGTTTTTT CASSRQELVELFF
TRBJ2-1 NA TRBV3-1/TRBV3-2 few TGTGCCAGCAGCCCACAGGAGAATGTGCAGTTCTTC CASSPQENVQFF